A single sample gave rise to the 5 T cell receptor beta chains below, sequenced in a study of blood T cell repertoires in COVID-19. The repertoire was sequenced with immunoSEQ multiplex PCR; TCRdb's copy has only in-frame clones and lacks some. The sample has around 450,000 clones, about 90% seen once; the top ten hold 0.6% to 0.7%. Sequencing was carried out using PBMCs or T cells enriched from blood (not recorded which). The receptors were sampled from a man younger than 35 who had recovered from COVID-19.

The gene calls are TRBV7-9 and TRBJ1-3; the D is unclear. The CDR3 extends over 15 amino acids. The V end lost 5 bases, the J end lost 0 bases, and 11 bases lay between the germline ends. The germline CDR1 and CDR2 sequences are SEHNR and FQNEAQ (reference sequence). The CDR3 region is CASSGEAASGNTIYF. CDR3 DNA sequence: TGTGCCAGCAGCGGAGAGGCCGCCTCTGGAAACACCATATATTTT. Drawing the rest from reference TRBV7-9 and TRBJ1-3, the complete variable domain is DTGVSQNPRHKITKRGQNVTFRCDPISEHNRLYWYRQTLGQGPEFLTYFQNEAQLEKSRLLSDRFSAERPKGSFSTLEIQRTEQGDSAMYLCASSGEAASGNTIYFGEGSWLTVV.

This rearrangement joins TRBV5-1 to TRBJ1-2, with D unresolved. V lost 2 bases and J 8 bases, leaving 10 bases between the germline ends. The CDR3 has 12 residues. Germline CDR1 SGHRS, CDR2 YFSETQ. In DNA form, the CDR3 reads TGCGCCAGCAGCTTCCACTCGAAAGGCTACACCTTC. Encoded protein: CASSFHSKGYTF.

The rearrangement uses TRBV6-5 and TRBJ2-4; no clear D. CDR3 length: 15 amino acids. CDR1 MNHEY and CDR2 SVGAGI come from the germline V gene. V lost 2 bases and J 3 bases, leaving 11 bases between the germline ends. The CDR3 DNA sequence: TGTGCCAGCAGTTACGTGCTTGCCAGCAAAAACATTCAGTACTTC. Encoded protein: CASSYVLASKNIQYF.

The chain joins TRBV6-5 to TRBJ1-4; a possible D gene is TRBD1 (6 bases). Germline lookup yields CDR1 MNHEY and CDR2 SVGAGI. V was shortened by 6 bases and J by 11 bases, with 16 bases between the two germline ends. The CDR3 consists of 13 residues. In DNA, the CDR3 is TGTGCCAGCAGCAATCAAGAGGGGGGGAAACTGTTTTTT. Its protein product is CASSNQEGGKLFF.

The V gene is TRBV27, the J gene TRBJ2-1; 7 bases line up with TRBD2. The CDR3 has 13 residues. The germline V gene encodes CDR1 MNHEY and CDR2 SMNVEV (reference sequence). J gave up 1 base and V 11 bases, and 5 bases lay outside the gene matches. Written as DNA, the CDR3 is TGTGCCCCCCGGACTAGGTCCTACAATGAGCAGTTCTTC. Encoded protein: CAPRTRSYNEQFF.